This paragraph reports one TCR beta chain. Antigen unknown. This sample was taken from a study of graft-versus-host responses after intestinal transplantation. Clones were sequenced by immunoSEQ multiplex PCR, and TCRdb holds only the in-frame ones, with some missing. The sample carries approximately 90,000 clones, 91% recorded once. Germline loops: CDR1 MDHEN, CDR2 SYDVKM. This CDR3 is 16 amino acids long. V lost 8 bases and J lost 5; bases outside the gene matches: 17. The V and J genes are TRBV28 and TRBJ2-5; TRBD2 matches 7 bases. The specimen comprised unstimulated CD8+ T cells sorted from spleen or lymph node cells, sampled before transplant. The receptor was derived from a human donor who was the organ donor for an intestinal transplant. The CDR3 reads CASGSSGNHAGETQYF. The CDR3 coding sequence is TGTGCCAGCGGTTCTAGCGGAAACCACGCGGGGGAGACCCAGTACTTC.